Included here is one TCR beta chain sequence, with context. Its target is unknown. One end of the junction varies from germline; a read error may be responsible. This sample is drawn from a study of T-cell memory formation after mild COVID-19. Study as a whole: TCR clusters showed largely donor specificity.

MiXCR, applied by TCRdb to the 5' RACE reads, yields one record per CDR3 protein. Among about 110,000 distinct CDR3 sequences listed, roughly an eighth were seen once. Study conclusions and caveats: Day 15 to 85 contracting clones showed balanced CD4/CD8; day 15 to 37 expanders favored CD4+.

This CDR3 has 11 amino acids. This clonotype was sampled from an adult woman who had mild COVID-19 (a few samples of this study predate the infection). Cell type and time point are not known. The chain uses TRBV12-3 or TRBV12-4 and TRBJ1-1; no definite D call. Sequencing used PBMCs or a T cell subset sorted from them (not recorded which). CDR3 sequence (DNA): TGTGCCAGCAGTTTGAAGACTGAAGCTTTCTTT. Protein sequence: CASSLKTEAFF.